Below are 15 T cell receptor beta chains sequenced from a single sample in a study of OX40 agonist ivuxolimab in advanced cancers. Clones were read by immunoSEQ multiplex PCR, and TCRdb kept only the in-frame ones, dropping some. The sample includes some 150,000 clones, approximately 94% of them seen just once. Sequencing used CD4+ or CD8+ T cells sorted from blood, obtained in a trial of the OX40 agonist ivuxolimab. The receptors here all came from an adult with an advanced solid tumor such as melanoma, head and neck, liver or kidney cancer.

This clone appeared a few times. The V call is TRBV30, the J call TRBJ1-1; TRBD1 matches 9 bases. Trimming at V came to 4 bases and at J to 3 bases, leaving 12 bases not matched to a gene. The CDR3 length is 16 residues. Germline V gene data show CDR1 as GTSNPN and CDR2 as SVGIG (reference sequence). The CDR3 DNA follows: TGTGCCTGGACAGCGGGACAGGGTCTGGGGGACACTGAAGCTTTCTTT. Protein product: CAWTAGQGLGDTEAFF. The full variable domain, completed using reference TRBV30 and TRBJ1-1, is SQTIHQWPATLVQPVGSPLSLECTVEGTSNPNLYWYRQAAGRGLQLLFYSVGIGQISSEVPQNLSASRPQDRQFILSSKKLLLSDSGFYLCAWTAGQGLGDTEAFFGQGTRLTVV.

The V call is TRBV14, the J call TRBJ1-1; D is perhaps TRBD1 (6 bases). The CDR3 length is 15 residues. V lost 3 bases, J lost 4 bases, and 15 bases lay in between. CDR1 is SGHDN and CDR2 is FVKESK in the germline V gene. For the CDR3, the DNA is TGTGCCAGCAGCCACTACAGGGAGATTGTCACTGAAGCTTTCTTT. Encoded protein: CASSHYREIVTEAFF.

This chain links TRBV5-1 with TRBJ2-7; TRBD1 matches 10 bases. CDR1 and CDR2 (germline): SGHRS, YFSETQ. This CDR3 is 15 amino acids long. V shed 4 bases and J 3 bases; nucleotides not matched to a gene: 7. CDR3 DNA: TGCGCCAGCAGCCCGGCGGGGGACAGGGGCTACGAGCAGTACTTC. Its protein product is CASSPAGDRGYEQYF.

The gene calls are TRBV18 and TRBJ1-2, with D possibly matching TRBD1 (5 bases). V dropped 2 bases and J dropped 3 bases, with 13 bases sitting between them. Looked up from germline, CDR1 is KGHSH and CDR2 is LQKENI. The CDR3 runs to 15 residues. The CDR3 here is CASSPGAEAYYGYTF. Here the CDR3 DNA reads TGTGCCAGCTCACCAGGGGCGGAGGCATACTATGGCTACACCTTC. Supplemented by reference TRBV18 and TRBJ1-2, the full variable domain reads NAGVMQNPRHLVRRRGQEARLRCSPMKGHSHVYWYRQLPEEGLKFMVYLQKENIIDESGMPKERFSAEFPKEGPSILRIQQVVRGDSAAYFCASSPGAEAYYGYTFGSGTRLTVV.

The J gene is TRBJ1-1, the V gene TRBV7-2, with D perhaps TRBD1 (5 bases). CDR1 is SGHTA and CDR2 is FQGNSA in the germline V gene. This CDR3 region has 13 residues. Trimming removed 1 base from V and 6 bases from J, with 9 bases in between. The CDR3 nucleotides are TGTGCCAGCAGCTTAGGGTGGGGCTCTGAAGCTTTCTTT. It yields the protein CASSLGWGSEAFF.

The V gene is TRBV27, the J gene TRBJ2-3, with 8 bases matching TRBD2. The CDR3 loop spans 15 amino acids. From germline, CDR1 is MNHEY and CDR2 SMNVEV (reference sequence). V lost 6 bases to trimming and J lost 10 bases; unmatched junction nucleotides: 15. The CDR3 DNA follows: TGTGCCAGCAGCCCTCCGGGGGGGCGGGGATGGGCGCAGTATTTT. Its protein is CASSPPGGRGWAQYF.

This rearrangement joins TRBV6-1 to TRBJ1-2; D remains unclear. Trimming shortened V by 7 bases and J by 8 bases, and 20 bases separated the two germline ends. The CDR3 extends over 14 amino acids. Germline V lookup: CDR1 MNHNS, CDR2 SASEGT. DNA of the CDR3: TGTGCCAGCACCTCAGAAGTACGGGTCGGGGGCTACACCTTC. Amino acid sequence: CASTSEVRVGGYTF.

The chain combines TRBV6-6 with TRBJ1-2, with D unclear. V was shortened by 2 bases and J by 3 bases, with 10 bases between the two germline ends. Germline CDR1 and CDR2: MNHNY and SVGAGI (reference sequence). The CDR3 has 14 amino acids. CDR3 sequence (DNA): TGTGCCAGCAGTTACGGAAGGTCGGACTATGGCTACACCTTC. Its translation: CASSYGRSDYGYTF.

This clone has a handful of counts. The chain links TRBV5-4 to TRBJ1-2; D is ambiguous. Per germline, CDR1 SGHNT and CDR2 YYREEE (reference sequence). The CDR3 loop spans 14 amino acids. The V gene lost 4 bases and the J gene lost 0 bases, with 10 bases spanning the gap. The CDR3 DNA follows: TGTGCCAGCAGCCGCAGTTTGTCTAACTATGGCTACACCTTC. It translates to CASSRSLSNYGYTF.

This chain uses TRBV28 with TRBJ2-5; 8 nucleotides match TRBD1. The CDR3 covers 14 residues. The germline V gene has CDR1 MDHEN and CDR2 SYDVKM. V was pared by 6 bases and J by 1 base, with 4 bases of the junction left unmatched. CDR3 region: CASRQQGVQETQYF. Here the CDR3 DNA reads TGTGCCAGCAGGCAACAGGGGGTCCAAGAGACCCAGTACTTC.

The chain links TRBV15 to TRBJ2-1, with D perhaps TRBD2 (6 bases). The CDR3 is made up of 15 amino acids. Trimming left V 4 bases short and J 2 bases short, with 12 bases between. Germline V gene data show CDR1 as LNHNV and CDR2 as YYDKDF (reference sequence). The CDR3, as DNA: TGTGCCACCAGCATTGGGACGGGAGCCTACAATGAGCAGTTCTTC. This codes for CATSIGTGAYNEQFF. Together with reference TRBV15 and TRBJ2-1, the CDR3 gives the full variable domain: DAMVIQNPRYQVTQFGKPVTLSCSQTLNHNVMYWYQQKSSQAPKLLFHYYDKDFNNEADTPDNFQSRRPNTSFCFLDIRSPGLGDTAMYLCATSIGTGAYNEQFFGPGTRLTVL.

This clone occurred once. The chain links TRBV5-4 to TRBJ1-2; 11 bases match TRBD1. Trimming removed 4 bases from V and 1 base from J; junction bases left unmatched: 3. CDR3 length: 15 residues. Germline V gene data show CDR1 as SGHNT and CDR2 as YYREEE (reference sequence). CDR3 protein: CASSHGTGGNYGYTF. The CDR3 DNA is TGTGCCAGCAGCCACGGGACAGGGGGTAACTATGGCTACACCTTC.

This rearrangement joins TRBV19 to TRBJ1-1; D is perhaps TRBD1 (5 bases). Trimming took 7 bases from V and 10 from J, leaving 16 bases between them. The germline CDR1 and CDR2 sequences are LNHDA and SQIVND (reference sequence). This CDR3 is built from 12 residues. The CDR3 bases are TGTGCCAGTATCTCTGGGGACCGGAGAGCTTTCTTT. It translates to CASISGDRRAFF.

This sequence joins TRBV10-1 and TRBJ2-5; TRBD1 or TRBD2 may be the D gene (5 bases each). There are 12 residues in the CDR3. Per germline, CDR1 WNHNN and CDR2 SYGVQD (reference sequence). V lost 4 bases to trimming and J lost 7 bases, with 10 bases between them. As DNA, the CDR3 is TGCGCCAGCAGTGGAGGGGCCGGGACCCAGTACTTC. Translation: CASSGGAGTQYF.

V gene TRBV28 combines with J gene TRBJ2-1, with TRBD2 identical over 16 bases. The CDR3 totals 16 residues. V shed 4 bases, J shed 7 bases, and the junction held 4 bases outside the gene matches. Germline-derived CDR1 and CDR2 are MDHEN and SYDVKM. In DNA, the CDR3 is TGTGCCAGCAGTTCGGGACTAGCGGGAGGGCGGAATGAGCAGTTCTTC. This gives the protein CASSSGLAGGRNEQFF.